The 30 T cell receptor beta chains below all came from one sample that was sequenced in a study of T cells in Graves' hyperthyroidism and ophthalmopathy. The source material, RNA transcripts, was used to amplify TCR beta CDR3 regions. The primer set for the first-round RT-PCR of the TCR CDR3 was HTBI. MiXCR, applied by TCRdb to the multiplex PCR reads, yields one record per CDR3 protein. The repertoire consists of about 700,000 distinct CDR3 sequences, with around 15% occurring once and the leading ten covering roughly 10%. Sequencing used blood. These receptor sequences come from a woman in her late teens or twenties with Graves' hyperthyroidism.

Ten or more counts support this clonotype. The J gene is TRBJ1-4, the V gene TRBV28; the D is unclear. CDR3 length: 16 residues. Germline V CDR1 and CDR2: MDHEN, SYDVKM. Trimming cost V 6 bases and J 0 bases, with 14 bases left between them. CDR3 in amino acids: CASRGGVLATNEKLFF. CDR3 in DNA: TGTGCCAGCAGGGGTGGGGTGCTAGCAACTAATGAAAAACTGTTTTTT.

CDR3 region: CASSSGGGKNIQYF. The DNA for the CDR3 is TGTGCCAGCAGTTCAGGGGGCGGCAAAAACATTCAGTACTTC. The rearrangement uses TRBV12-3 or TRBV12-4 and TRBJ2-4; TRBD1 matches at 8 bases. The V and J ends lost 4 bases and 3 bases, in that order; junction bases with no gene match: 2. The CDR3 extends over 14 amino acids.

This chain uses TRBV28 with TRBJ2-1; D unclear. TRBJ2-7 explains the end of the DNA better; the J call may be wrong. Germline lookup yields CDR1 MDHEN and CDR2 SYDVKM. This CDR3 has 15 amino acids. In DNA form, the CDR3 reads TGTGCCAGCAGTTCACCAGGAAGCTCCTACAATGAGCAGTACTTC. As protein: CASSSPGSSYNEQYF.

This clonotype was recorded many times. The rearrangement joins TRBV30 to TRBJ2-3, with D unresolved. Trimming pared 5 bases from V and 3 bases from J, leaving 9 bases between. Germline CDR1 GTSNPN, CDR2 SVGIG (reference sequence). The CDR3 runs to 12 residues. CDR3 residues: CAWGPGTDTQYF. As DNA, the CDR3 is TGTGCCTGGGGCCCAGGTACAGATACGCAGTATTTT.

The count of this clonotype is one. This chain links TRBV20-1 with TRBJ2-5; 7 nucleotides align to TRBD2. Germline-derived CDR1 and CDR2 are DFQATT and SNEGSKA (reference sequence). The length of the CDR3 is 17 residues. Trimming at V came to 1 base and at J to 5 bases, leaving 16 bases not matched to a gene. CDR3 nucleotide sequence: TGCAGTGCTAGAGGCCTGCGGGAGTACCCCTTCGGGGAGACCCAGTACTTC. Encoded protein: CSARGLREYPFGETQYF.

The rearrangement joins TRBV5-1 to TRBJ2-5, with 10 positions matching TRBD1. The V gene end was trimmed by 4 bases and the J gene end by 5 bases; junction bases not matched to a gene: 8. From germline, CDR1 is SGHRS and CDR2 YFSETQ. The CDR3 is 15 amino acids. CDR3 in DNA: TGCGCCAGCAGCCCCTCGACAGGGGGCTATGAGACCCAGTACTTC. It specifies CASSPSTGGYETQYF.

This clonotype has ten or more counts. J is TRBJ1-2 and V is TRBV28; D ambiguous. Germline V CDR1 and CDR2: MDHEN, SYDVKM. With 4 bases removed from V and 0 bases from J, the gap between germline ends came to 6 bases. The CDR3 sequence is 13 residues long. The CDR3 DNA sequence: TGTGCCAGCAGTTACGGGACTAACTATGGCTACACCTTC. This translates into CASSYGTNYGYTF.

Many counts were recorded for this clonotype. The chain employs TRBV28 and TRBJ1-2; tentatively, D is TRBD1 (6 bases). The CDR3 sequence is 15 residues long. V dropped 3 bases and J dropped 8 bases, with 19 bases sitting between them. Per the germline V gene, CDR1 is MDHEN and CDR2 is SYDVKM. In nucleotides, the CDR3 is TGTGCCAGCAGTTTCACCGGGACACAGAAGGAAGGCTACACCTTC. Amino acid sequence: CASSFTGTQKEGYTF.

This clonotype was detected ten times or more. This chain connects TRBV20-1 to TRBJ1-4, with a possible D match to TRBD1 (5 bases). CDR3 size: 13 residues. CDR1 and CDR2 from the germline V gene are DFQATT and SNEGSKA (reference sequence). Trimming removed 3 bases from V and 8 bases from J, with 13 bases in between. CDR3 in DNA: TGCAGTGCTAGGAAGGCAGGGACGGAAAAACTGTTTTTT. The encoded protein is CSARKAGTEKLFF.

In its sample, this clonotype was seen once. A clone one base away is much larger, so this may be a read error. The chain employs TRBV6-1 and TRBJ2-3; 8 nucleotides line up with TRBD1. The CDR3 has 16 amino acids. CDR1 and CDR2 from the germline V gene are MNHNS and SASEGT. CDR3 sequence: CASTDGARGLTGTQYF. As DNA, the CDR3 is TGTGCCAGCACCGACGGGGCCAGGGGGCTAACAGGTACGCAGTATTTT.

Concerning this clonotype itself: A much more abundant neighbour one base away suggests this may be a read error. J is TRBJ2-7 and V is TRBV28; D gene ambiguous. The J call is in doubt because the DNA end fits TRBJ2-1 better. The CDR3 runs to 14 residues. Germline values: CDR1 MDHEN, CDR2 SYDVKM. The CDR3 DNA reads TGTGCCAGCATGGTCGACTTCATCTCCTACGAGCAGTTCTTC. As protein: CASMVDFISYEQFF.

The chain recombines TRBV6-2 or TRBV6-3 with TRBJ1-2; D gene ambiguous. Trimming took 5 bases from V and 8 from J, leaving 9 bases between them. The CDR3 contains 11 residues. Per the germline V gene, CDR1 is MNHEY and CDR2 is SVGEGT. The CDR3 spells CASSVSSGYTF. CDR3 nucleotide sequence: TGTGCCAGCAGTGTTTCTAGCGGCTACACCTTC.

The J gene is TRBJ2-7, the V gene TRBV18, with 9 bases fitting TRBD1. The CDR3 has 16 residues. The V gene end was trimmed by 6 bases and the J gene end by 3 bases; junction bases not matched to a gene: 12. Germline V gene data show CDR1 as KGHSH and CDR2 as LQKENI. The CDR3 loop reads CASSPGGTGPLYEQYF. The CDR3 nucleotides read TGTGCCAGCTCTCCAGGCGGGACAGGGCCCCTCTACGAGCAGTACTTC.

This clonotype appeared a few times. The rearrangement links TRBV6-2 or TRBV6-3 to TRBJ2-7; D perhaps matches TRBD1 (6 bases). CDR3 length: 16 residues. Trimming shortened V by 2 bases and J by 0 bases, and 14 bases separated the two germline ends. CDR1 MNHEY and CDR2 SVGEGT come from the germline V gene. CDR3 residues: CASSYPPPDSSYEQYF. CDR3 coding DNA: TGTGCCAGCAGTTACCCCCCCCCGGACAGCTCCTACGAGCAGTACTTC.

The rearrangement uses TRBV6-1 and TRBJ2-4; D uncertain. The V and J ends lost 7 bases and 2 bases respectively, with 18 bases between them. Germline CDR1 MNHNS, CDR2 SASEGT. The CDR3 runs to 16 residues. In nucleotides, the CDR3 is TGTGCCAGCACCTCCGTAAATAGTGTGTCCAAAAACATTCAGTACTTC. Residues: CASTSVNSVSKNIQYF.

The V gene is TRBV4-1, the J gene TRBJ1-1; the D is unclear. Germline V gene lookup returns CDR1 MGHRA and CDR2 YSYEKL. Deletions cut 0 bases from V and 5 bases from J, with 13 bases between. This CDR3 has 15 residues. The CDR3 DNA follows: TGCGCCAGCAGCCAAGAGTCGGGCGCTGGTACTGAAGCTTTCTTT. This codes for CASSQESGAGTEAFF.

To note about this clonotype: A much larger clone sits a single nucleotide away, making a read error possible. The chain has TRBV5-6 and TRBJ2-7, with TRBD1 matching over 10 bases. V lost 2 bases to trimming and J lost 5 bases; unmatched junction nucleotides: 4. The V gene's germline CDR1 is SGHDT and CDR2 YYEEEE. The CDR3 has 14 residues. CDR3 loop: CASSFRQGAHEQYF. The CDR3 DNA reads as TGTGCCAGCAGCTTTCGACAGGGGGCCCACGAGCAGTACTTC.

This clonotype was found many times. CDR3 nucleotides: TGTGCCAGCAGCGTTTCACGGGACAGGGGACACCCTGAATCCTCACCCCTCCACTTT. Amino acid sequence: CASSVSRDRGHPESSPLHF. The rearrangement joins TRBV9 to TRBJ1-6; 10 bases are shared with TRBD1. The ends lost 2 bases at V and 10 bases at J; junction bases unmatched: 18. This CDR3 is built from 19 residues. Germline CDR1 is SGDLS and CDR2 is YYNGEE.

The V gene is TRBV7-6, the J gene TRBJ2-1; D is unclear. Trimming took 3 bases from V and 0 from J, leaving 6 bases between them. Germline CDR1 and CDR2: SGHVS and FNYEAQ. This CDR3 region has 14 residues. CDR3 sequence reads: CASSLISSYNEQFF. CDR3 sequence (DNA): TGTGCCAGCAGCTTGATAAGCTCCTACAATGAGCAGTTCTTC.

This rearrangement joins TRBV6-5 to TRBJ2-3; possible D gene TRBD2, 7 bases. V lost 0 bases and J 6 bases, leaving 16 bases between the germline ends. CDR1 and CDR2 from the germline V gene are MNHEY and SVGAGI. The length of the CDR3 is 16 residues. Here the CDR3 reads CASSYSQGLGGDTQYF. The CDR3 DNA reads TGTGCCAGCAGTTACTCACAGGGTCTCGGGGGGGATACGCAGTATTTT.

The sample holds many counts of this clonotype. The CDR3 loop is CASSAPGQGGEKLFF. CDR3 nucleotides: TGTGCCAGCAGTGCACCGGGACAGGGGGGTGAAAAACTGTTTTTT. This chain connects TRBV2 to TRBJ1-4; 11 bases align to TRBD1. J was trimmed by 7 bases and V by 4 bases; bases with no gene match: 5. CDR1 and CDR2 from the germline V gene are SNHLY and FYNNEI. The CDR3 has 15 residues.

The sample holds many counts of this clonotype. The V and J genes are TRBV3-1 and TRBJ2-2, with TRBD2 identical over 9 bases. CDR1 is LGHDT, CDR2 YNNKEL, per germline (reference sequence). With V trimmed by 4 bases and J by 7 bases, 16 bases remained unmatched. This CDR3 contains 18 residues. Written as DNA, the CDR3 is TGTGCCAGCAGCCGCCCCGAAGGGCGGGAGGGCCGACGCGGGGAGCTGTTTTTT. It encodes CASSRPEGREGRRGELFF.

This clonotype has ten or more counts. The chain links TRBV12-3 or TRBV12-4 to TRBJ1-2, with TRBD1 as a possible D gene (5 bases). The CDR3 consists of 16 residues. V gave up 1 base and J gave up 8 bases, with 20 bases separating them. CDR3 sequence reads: CASSLVGTRYNRGYTF. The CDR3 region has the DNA TGTGCCAGCAGTTTAGTTGGGACGAGATACAACCGAGGCTACACCTTC.

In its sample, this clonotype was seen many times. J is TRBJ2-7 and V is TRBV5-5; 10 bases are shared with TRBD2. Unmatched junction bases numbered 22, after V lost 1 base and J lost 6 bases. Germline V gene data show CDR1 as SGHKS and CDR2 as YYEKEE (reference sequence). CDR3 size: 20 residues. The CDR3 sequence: CASSLPAAAHSGRHRSEQYF. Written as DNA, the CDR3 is TGTGCCAGCAGCTTGCCGGCCGCGGCACATAGCGGGAGGCACCGAAGCGAGCAGTACTTC.

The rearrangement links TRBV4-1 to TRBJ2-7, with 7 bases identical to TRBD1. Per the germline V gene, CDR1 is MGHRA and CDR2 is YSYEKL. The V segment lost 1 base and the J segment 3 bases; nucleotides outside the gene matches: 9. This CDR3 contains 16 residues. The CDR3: CASSQAPGQNSYEQYF. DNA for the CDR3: TGCGCCAGCAGCCAAGCCCCGGGACAGAACAGCTACGAGCAGTACTTC.

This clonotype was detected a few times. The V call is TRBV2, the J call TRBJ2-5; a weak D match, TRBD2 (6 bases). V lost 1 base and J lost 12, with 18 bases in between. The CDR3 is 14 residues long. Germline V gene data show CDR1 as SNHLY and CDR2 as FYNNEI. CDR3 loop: CASSEGDWLQAKYF. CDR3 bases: TGTGCCAGCAGTGAAGGGGACTGGCTTCAAGCGAAGTACTTC. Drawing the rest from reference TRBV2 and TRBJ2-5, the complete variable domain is EPEVTQTPSHQVTQMGQEVILRCVPISNHLYFYWYRQILGQKVEFLVSFYNNEISEKSEIFDDQFSVERPDGSNFTLKIRSTKLEDSAMYFCASSEGDWLQAKYFGPGTRLLVL.

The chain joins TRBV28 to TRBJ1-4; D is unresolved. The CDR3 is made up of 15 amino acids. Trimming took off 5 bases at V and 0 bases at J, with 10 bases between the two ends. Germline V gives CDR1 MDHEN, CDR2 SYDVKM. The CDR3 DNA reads TGTGCCAGCAGTCCACACGAGCCAACTAATGAAAAACTGTTTTTT. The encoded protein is CASSPHEPTNEKLFF.

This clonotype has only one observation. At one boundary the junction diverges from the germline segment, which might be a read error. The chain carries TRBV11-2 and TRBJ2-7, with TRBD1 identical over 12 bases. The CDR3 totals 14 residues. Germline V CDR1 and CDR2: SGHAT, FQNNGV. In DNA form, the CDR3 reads TGTGCCCGCAGTTTGGGACAGGGGGCGAGAGAGCAGTACTTC. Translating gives CARSLGQGAREQYF.

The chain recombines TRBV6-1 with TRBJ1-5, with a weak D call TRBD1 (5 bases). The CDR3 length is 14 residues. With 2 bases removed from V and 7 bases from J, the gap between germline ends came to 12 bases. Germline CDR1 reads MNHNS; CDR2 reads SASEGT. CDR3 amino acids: CASSELRGNQPQHF. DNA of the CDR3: TGTGCCAGCAGTGAACTTAGGGGAAACCAGCCCCAGCATTTT.

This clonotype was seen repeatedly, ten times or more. The CDR3 is CASREQNRREKLFF. Written as DNA, the CDR3 is TGTGCCAGCAGGGAACAGAATCGGCGTGAAAAACTGTTTTTT. The chain employs TRBV6-1 and TRBJ1-4; D gene ambiguous. CDR3 length: 14 residues. Deletions cut 6 bases from V and 7 bases from J, with 15 bases between. From germline, CDR1 is MNHNS and CDR2 SASEGT.